This T cell receptor beta chain stems from a study of PD-1 blockade in classical Hodgkin lymphoma. General study results and limits: Newly diagnosed patients and complete responders had comparable diversity at baseline. Patients starting nivolumab under 1 year after ASCT were excluded. Reports indicated that newly diagnosed patients had lower baseline TCR diversity than healthy donors did.

Autologous stem cell transplantation was followed by relapse in every patient, and brentuximab vedotin exposure varied. Reported best responses ranged across complete response, partial response or progressive disease. About this clone itself: No antigen is known for it.

Germline V gene sequence: CDR1 SGHDT, CDR2 YYEEEE. CDR3 length equals 16 residues. Trimming pared 0 bases from V and 7 bases from J, leaving 19 bases between. Clones were read by immunoSEQ multiplex PCR, and TCRdb kept only the in-frame ones, dropping some. The table lists tens of thousands of clones, around 89% of them singletons, with around 5.4% in the top ten. The clonotype originates from a human donor with classical Hodgkin lymphoma. This material consisted of peripheral blood mononuclear cells (PBMCs), taken before the second cycle of nivolumab. The chain couples TRBV5-6 to TRBJ2-5; D may be TRBD1 (5 bases). CDR3 sequence (DNA): TGTGCCAGCAGCTTGGAAGGCAGGGTCGGATCGGGGACCCAGTACTTC. It codes for CASSLEGRVGSGTQYF.